The rows below give T cell receptor beta chains drawn from one sample of a study of cytomegalovirus exposure and HLA in healthy donors. Data came from immunoSEQ multiplex PCR; TCRdb stores just in-frame clones and leaves some out. The sample includes 200,000 or so clones, around 90% of them seen just once. Sequenced sample: PBMCs. The receptors derive from a woman younger than 35 in good health and CMV-seropositive. Each CDR3 is given with its conserved first and last residue. D genes are given only for firm matches.

V gene,D gene,J gene,CDR3 protein
TRBV5-1,TRBD2,TRBJ2-1,CASSSRTSGDYNEQFF
TRBV9,TRBD1,TRBJ2-1,CASSPLDRVHGEQFF
TRBV27,TRBD1,TRBJ2-3,CASSPHRGIGRTDTQYF
TRBV18,.,TRBJ1-5,CASSPFRGSNQPQHF
TRBV27,TRBD1,TRBJ2-1,CASSFPGTGVYNEQFF
TRBV19,TRBD1,TRBJ1-2,CASSIQQGIDYGYTF
TRBV7-7,TRBD2,TRBJ2-7,CASSPGAGRYEQYF
TRBV6-5,TRBD1,TRBJ2-7,CASSYGQGSYEQYF
TRBV30,.,TRBJ2-2,CAWSSGQYTGELFF
TRBV6-5,TRBD1,TRBJ2-7,CASSSRDRVSYEQYF
TRBV14,.,TRBJ2-5,CASSRILAGSETQYF
TRBV27,TRBD1,TRBJ1-4,CASSPLPGQGDLQRLFF
TRBV4-1,TRBD2,TRBJ2-2,CASSQVPIAGGLANTGELFF
TRBV18,.,TRBJ1-2,CASSPPRETSYGYTF